Below are 30 T cell receptor beta chains sequenced from a single sample in a study of blood T cell repertoires in COVID-19. Method: immunoSEQ multiplex PCR; TCRdb's copy keeps in-frame clones and lacks some. This sample has 150,000 to 200,000 clones; 70% to 90% occur once, and the top ten carry 0.99%. Sequenced input: peripheral blood. The source is a man between 18 and 29 years old with acute or convalescent COVID-19.

The chain links TRBV3-1 (or the pseudogene TRBV3-2) to TRBJ1-2; 7 bases line up with TRBD1. Germline CDR1 LGHDT, CDR2 YNNKEL (reference sequence). V lost 4 bases to trimming and J lost 3 bases; unmatched junction nucleotides: 2. This CDR3 comprises 13 residues. The CDR3 bases are TGTGCCAGCAGCCGGGACAGTCACTATGGCTACACCTTC. Translated, it gives CASSRDSHYGYTF.

The CDR3 here is CASLPPGQGTEAFF. CDR3 nucleotides: TGCGCCAGCCTCCCGCCGGGACAGGGGACTGAAGCTTTCTTT. V usage is TRBV10-2 and J usage is TRBJ1-1; 10 bases are a match to TRBD1. CDR3 length equals 14 residues. Germline values: CDR1 WSHSY, CDR2 SAAADI. The J segment lost 5 bases and the V segment lost 8 bases, leaving 8 bases of the junction unmatched.

The CDR3 DNA reads as TGTGCCAGCACCCGAGAGACAGGGGGCCCCTACGAGCAGTACGTC. It specifies CASTRETGGPYEQYV. This chain connects TRBV21-1 to TRBJ2-7; the listed D gene, TRBD1, was not tested against the DNA. TRBV21-1 is a pseudogene locus. This CDR3 has 15 residues.

The rearrangement uses TRBV5-1 and TRBJ2-1; TRBD1 matches 7 bases. Germline CDR1 is SGHRS and CDR2 is YFSETQ. The junction had 2 bases not matched to a gene; V was cut back by 3 bases and J by 8 bases. The CDR3 runs to 12 residues. In DNA form, the CDR3 reads TGCGCCAGCAGCTCCGACAGGGATGAGCAGTTCTTC. Translated: CASSSDRDEQFF.

DNA of the CDR3: TGTGCCAGCAGTTCGGTCGCAAATCAGCCCCAGCATTTT. This gives the protein CASSSVANQPQHF. V and J are TRBV12-3 or TRBV12-4 and TRBJ1-5; D gene ambiguous. V was cut by 4 bases and J by 4 bases, with 8 bases left in between. The CDR3 totals 13 residues.

This clone was picked up a small number of times. This sequence joins TRBV19 and TRBJ2-1; 8 positions agree with TRBD2. The junction had 11 bases not matched to a gene; V was cut back by 1 base and J by 9 bases. The CDR3 has 16 amino acids. CDR1 LNHDA and CDR2 SQIVND come from the germline V gene (reference sequence). The CDR3, as DNA: TGTGCCAGTAGTATAGTTAGTAGCGGGGCCCTCGGTGAGCAGTTCTTC. This encodes CASSIVSSGALGEQFF.

This chain joins TRBV10-3 and TRBJ2-7; 12 nucleotides match TRBD2. The V segment lost 6 bases and the J segment 3 bases; nucleotides outside the gene matches: 3. There are 14 residues in the CDR3. Germline CDR1 and CDR2: ENHRY and SYGVKD. CDR3 nucleotides: TGTGCCATCAGAGCTAGCGGGGGGGACTACGAGCAGTACTTC. Translating it yields CAIRASGGDYEQYF.

In DNA form, the CDR3 reads TGTGCCAGCAGTGAAATGGACAGGGGATCTCAGCCCCAGCATTTT. The encoded protein is CASSEMDRGSQPQHF. The chain is built from TRBV2 and TRBJ1-5; TRBD1 matches 9 bases. Germline V lookup: CDR1 SNHLY, CDR2 FYNNEI. Germline trimming cut 2 bases from V and 6 bases from J; bases unmatched to any gene: 5. The CDR3 sequence is 15 residues long.

This chain joins TRBV19 and TRBJ1-5; 10 nucleotides agree with TRBD1. Trimming removed 5 bases from V and 4 bases from J; junction bases left unmatched: 8. Per the germline V gene, CDR1 is LNHDA and CDR2 is SQIVND (reference sequence). The CDR3 runs 16 residues. This chain's CDR3 is CASSFGQGVRNQPQHF. As DNA, the CDR3 is TGTGCCAGTAGTTTTGGACAGGGGGTTAGAAATCAGCCCCAGCATTTT.

The rearrangement joins TRBV6-1 to TRBJ2-7, with TRBD2 identical over 13 bases. Germline lookup yields CDR1 MNHNS and CDR2 SASEGT. This CDR3 has 15 amino acids. V trimming: 3 bases; J trimming: 3 bases; junction bases outside the gene matches: 2. CDR3 sequence reads: CASSEGLAGNYEQYV. The DNA of the CDR3 is TGTGCCAGCAGTGAGGGACTAGCGGGGAACTACGAGCAGTACGTC.

V is TRBV13 and J is TRBJ1-4; maybe TRBD1 (5 bases). V was cut by 1 base and J by 1 base, with 10 bases left in between. Looked up from germline, CDR1 is PRHDT and CDR2 is FYEKMQ (reference sequence). The length of the CDR3 is 16 residues. As DNA, the CDR3 is TGTGCCAGCAGCTTAGTAGGGGAAGGAACTAATGAAAAACTGTTTTTT. Encoded protein: CASSLVGEGTNEKLFF.

The V call is TRBV13, the J call TRBJ2-5; weak D call: TRBD2 (6 bases). CDR1 and CDR2 (germline): PRHDT, FYEKMQ (reference sequence). Trimming left V 0 bases short and J 2 bases short, with 13 bases between. There are 16 residues in the CDR3. CDR3 in amino acids: CASSLGEGLYQETQYF. The CDR3 DNA reads as TGTGCCAGCAGCTTAGGGGAAGGACTATATCAAGAGACCCAGTACTTC.

This chain joins TRBV2 and TRBJ2-3; 7 bases match TRBD1. V lost 4 bases to trimming and J lost 12 bases; unmatched junction nucleotides: 10. The CDR3 totals 13 residues. Germline CDR1 is SNHLY and CDR2 is FYNNEI. CDR3 nucleotides: TGTGCCAGCAGTGCTGGGGACAGTCCTTCACAGTATTTT. Its protein product is CASSAGDSPSQYF.

The chain combines TRBV4-2 with TRBJ2-1; 7 nucleotides match TRBD1. V trimming: 4 bases; J trimming: 0 bases; junction bases outside the gene matches: 24. The CDR3 loop spans 22 amino acids. The germline CDR1 and CDR2 sequences are LGHNA and YNFKEQ. CDR3 sequence: CASSPLAKGGALPVSSYNEQFF. In DNA, the CDR3 is TGTGCCAGCAGCCCCCTTGCCAAAGGGGGCGCCCTACCAGTGAGCTCCTACAATGAGCAGTTCTTC.

The gene calls are TRBV5-1 and TRBJ2-6, with 10 bases fitting TRBD1. The CDR3 totals 17 residues. The V gene's germline CDR1 is SGHRS and CDR2 YFSETQ. Trimming removed 3 bases from V and 3 bases from J; junction bases left unmatched: 6. This CDR3 reads CASSSGTGVSGANVLTF. The DNA of the CDR3 is TGCGCCAGCAGCTCCGGGACAGGGGTGAGTGGGGCCAACGTCCTGACTTTC.

This sequence joins TRBV10-3 and TRBJ1-3, with TRBD1 identical over 11 bases. The junction had 8 bases not matched to a gene; V was cut back by 6 bases and J by 1 base. Germline V lookup: CDR1 ENHRY, CDR2 SYGVKD. The CDR3 has 17 residues. The CDR3 nucleotides read TGTGCCATCAGGAACCCGGGACAGGGGGTTTCTGGAAACACCATATATTTT. It yields the protein CAIRNPGQGVSGNTIYF.

This chain connects TRBV7-6 to TRBJ1-4; 8 bases match TRBD1. From germline, CDR1 is SGHVS and CDR2 FNYEAQ. V lost 3 bases, J lost 6 bases, and 0 bases stayed unmatched. The CDR3 extends over 13 amino acids. The CDR3 protein is CASSLTGDEKLFF. The CDR3 DNA reads as TGTGCCAGCAGCTTGACAGGGGATGAAAAACTGTTTTTT.

The gene calls are TRBV11-2 and TRBJ1-2; no reliable D call. The germline V gene encodes CDR1 SGHAT and CDR2 FQNNGV. V was pared by 0 bases and J by 0 bases, with 11 bases between. CDR3 length equals 16 residues. The CDR3 nucleotides are TGTGCCAGCAGCTTAGATTTAACAGAAGCTAACTATGGCTACACCTTC. Amino acid sequence: CASSLDLTEANYGYTF.

CDR3 nucleotide sequence: TGTGCCAGCAGCCGGACAGGCTACGGCTACACCTTC. This codes for CASSRTGYGYTF. The chain uses TRBV6-2 or TRBV6-3 and TRBJ1-2, with 7 bases that match TRBD1. CDR1 MNHEY and CDR2 SVGEGT come from the germline V gene. With 6 bases clipped from V and 8 bases from J, the junction kept 6 bases outside the gene matches. This CDR3 is built from 12 residues.

This sequence joins TRBV19 and TRBJ1-3; TRBD1 is a possible D gene (6 bases). The V and J ends lost 5 bases and 4 bases respectively, with 9 bases between them. The CDR3 totals 13 residues. Germline CDR1 is LNHDA and CDR2 is SQIVND (reference sequence). The CDR3 nucleotides read TGTGCCAGTAGTGCAGGGGTAGGAAACACCATATATTTT. Its protein product is CASSAGVGNTIYF.

The chain carries TRBV19 and TRBJ2-1; 8 bases agree with TRBD2. Looked up from germline, CDR1 is LNHDA and CDR2 is SQIVND (reference sequence). The CDR3 consists of 15 residues. With V trimmed by 2 bases and J by 4 bases, 4 bases remained unmatched. The CDR3 nucleotides are TGTGCCAGTAGTATATATAGCGGGGAATACAATGAGCAGTTCTTC. It is translated as CASSIYSGEYNEQFF.

The J gene is TRBJ1-5, the V gene TRBV28; D is perhaps TRBD1 (6 bases). The germline V and J ends were trimmed by 7 bases and 6 bases, with 25 bases remaining between them. The V gene's germline CDR1 is MDHEN and CDR2 SYDVKM. The CDR3 spans 17 residues. The CDR3 is CASIPVGIQGIGQPQHF. In DNA, the CDR3 is TGTGCCAGCATCCCTGTGGGTATCCAGGGGATAGGTCAGCCCCAGCATTTT.

This chain connects TRBV5-6 to TRBJ2-1; D possibly corresponds to TRBD1 (6 bases). The CDR3 totals 13 residues. With 2 bases removed from V and 5 bases from J, the gap between germline ends came to 8 bases. Germline values: CDR1 SGHDT, CDR2 YYEEEE. The CDR3 nucleotides read TGTGCCAGCAGCTTCGGACAGAACAATGAGCAGTTCTTC. Protein: CASSFGQNNEQFF.

This clone is a singleton in its sample. The chain couples TRBV12-3 or TRBV12-4 to TRBJ2-7; weak D call: TRBD2 (6 bases). The germline V and J ends were trimmed by 2 bases and 3 bases, with 8 bases remaining between them. The CDR3 is made up of 13 amino acids. For the CDR3, the DNA is TGTGCCAGCAGTTTATCCGGGAGCTACGAGCAGTACGTC. It is translated as CASSLSGSYEQYV.

The chain uses TRBV7-2 and TRBJ2-5; 7 bases align to TRBD2. From germline, CDR1 is SGHTA and CDR2 FQGNSA. The J segment lost 4 bases and the V segment lost 0 bases, leaving 2 bases of the junction unmatched. This CDR3 has 14 residues. The CDR3 sequence is CASSLAGGRETQYF. The CDR3 DNA reads as TGTGCCAGCAGCTTAGCGGGCGGGAGAGAGACCCAGTACTTC.

The genes are TRBV5-1 and TRBJ1-1, with 10 bases fitting TRBD1. The CDR3 consists of 14 residues. Germline-derived CDR1 and CDR2 are SGHRS and YFSETQ. The J segment lost 6 bases and the V segment lost 5 bases, leaving 7 bases of the junction unmatched. The CDR3 region is CASRPTDRGPEAFF. The CDR3 coding sequence is TGCGCCAGCAGACCAACCGACAGGGGGCCTGAAGCTTTCTTT.

V is TRBV19 and J is TRBJ2-1; D unresolved. Germline V CDR1 and CDR2: LNHDA, SQIVND (reference sequence). The CDR3 length is 14 residues. Trimming cost V 5 bases and J 0 bases, with 8 bases left between them. The CDR3 here is CASSLAGSYNEQFF. For the CDR3, the DNA is TGTGCCAGTAGTTTAGCCGGCTCCTACAATGAGCAGTTCTTC.

The chain is built from TRBV4-2 and TRBJ1-1; a possible D gene is TRBD1 (6 bases). This CDR3 has 14 residues. CDR1 is LGHNA, CDR2 YNFKEQ, per germline. Trimming took 0 bases from V and 5 from J, leaving 10 bases between them. Here the CDR3 reads CASSQDGGQTEAFF. The DNA of the CDR3 is TGTGCCAGCAGCCAAGACGGGGGGCAAACTGAAGCTTTCTTT.

This sequence joins TRBV5-6 and TRBJ1-4; D gene uncertain. Trimming removed 0 bases at V and 4 bases at J, with 13 bases between. The germline V gene has CDR1 SGHDT and CDR2 YYEEEE. This CDR3 has 16 amino acids. For the CDR3, the DNA is TGTGCCAGCAGCTTGGAGTTGACTCGAAATAATGAAAAACTGTTTTTT. Amino acid sequence: CASSLELTRNNEKLFF.

The chain employs TRBV5-1 and TRBJ2-3; a weak D match, TRBD2 (5 bases). V lost 6 bases and J lost 6, with 23 bases in between. Germline V gene data show CDR1 as SGHRS and CDR2 as YFSETQ. The CDR3 is 16 residues long. The DNA for the CDR3 is TGCGCCAGCACCGTCGAGGGTGGGTATCCTTTGGATACGCAGTATTTT. It specifies CASTVEGGYPLDTQYF.